A single TCR beta chain is shown here with its context. Germline V gene sequence: CDR1 SGHRS, CDR2 YFSETQ. Trimming took off 4 bases at V and 3 bases at J, with 11 bases between the two ends. The CDR3 extends over 14 amino acids. This record comes from a study of cytomegalovirus exposure and HLA in healthy donors. Use of 60 Vbeta and 13 Jbeta primers characterized the PCR. Some clones are missing from TCRdb's copy, which holds only in-frame ones; the method was immunoSEQ multiplex PCR. Of about 180,000 clones in the sample, around 80% were seen once. This sequence was found in a girl aged 5 to 17 in good health and CMV-seropositive. This chain links TRBV5-1 with TRBJ2-1, with D perhaps TRBD2 (6 bases). The material sequenced was PBMCs. The CDR3 sequence is CASSREHLYNEQFF. DNA of the CDR3: TGCGCCAGCAGCCGGGAGCATCTCTACAATGAGCAGTTCTTC.